These 27 T cell receptor beta chains originate from one sample sequenced in a study of blood T cells in healthy people across ages (dated by TCRdb to between 2014 and 2016). Preparation of the library involved 5' RACE. The reads were generated on an Illumina HiSeq 2500. The second PCR ran for about 6 to 12 cycles and used a J-beta primer mix along with a sample-barcoded 5' primer. TCRdb reanalyzed the raw reads on its own, using fastp at Q25 for trimming and MiXCR for clone calling, and kept in-frame beta chains. One record per CDR3 amino acid sequence lists the most common genes and DNA. In this sample the table shows approximately 810,000 distinct CDR3 sequences, 29% of which occur a single time. The leading ten clones occupy 15% to 20% of the sample. Specimen: blood. These receptors originate from a woman older than 75 in good health.

This clonotype appeared a single time. One base away lies a much larger clone, so this may be a sequencing read error. The conserved final phenylalanine or tryptophan is absent from the CDR3, which likely points to a read error. The chain links TRBV7-6 to TRBJ2-2; D not resolved. The germline V gene has CDR1 SGHVS and CDR2 FNYEAQ. Between the trimmed V and J ends, which lost 6 bases and 0 bases, there was a span of 11 bases. The CDR3 contains 15 residues. CDR3 sequence: CASRRTPTNTGELFL. The CDR3 bases are TGTGCCAGCAGGAGGACCCCTACGAACACCGGGGAGCTGTTTCTT.

A note on this clonotype: A single base separates this from a much larger clone, so it may be a read error. No conserved phenylalanine or tryptophan is present at the end of the CDR3, so a read error is the likely explanation. The chain couples TRBV20-1 to TRBJ2-1, with D possibly called TRBD1 or TRBD2 (5 bases each). Trimming pared 2 bases from V and 6 bases from J, leaving 14 bases between. CDR1 is DFQATT, CDR2 SNEGSKA, per germline (reference sequence). The CDR3 runs 14 residues. The CDR3 sequence: CSARSGPSGNEQFL. As DNA, the CDR3 is TGCAGTGCTAGATCGGGACCTTCAGGCAATGAGCAGTTCCTC.

This clonotype was recorded a few times. The chain combines TRBV20-1 with TRBJ1-1, with no clear D. The CDR3 has 13 amino acids. V lost 0 bases to trimming and J lost 6 bases, with 11 bases between them. The germline CDR1 and CDR2 sequences are DFQATT and SNEGSKA (reference sequence). The CDR3 sequence: CSARDFGFAEAFF. CDR3 DNA sequence: TGCAGTGCTAGAGATTTCGGGTTCGCTGAAGCTTTCTTT.

This clonotype came up many times. The V call is TRBV7-2, the J call TRBJ2-3; 9 bases agree with TRBD2. Germline V lookup: CDR1 SGHTA, CDR2 FQGNSA. The length of the CDR3 is 13 residues. After removal of 10 bases from V and 1 base from J, the junction contained 3 bases not matched to a gene. As DNA, the CDR3 is TGTGCCACCCGGACTAGCGGCACAGATACGCAGTATTTT. It codes for CATRTSGTDTQYF.

This chain links TRBV20-1 with TRBJ1-5, with D hard to call. CDR1 and CDR2 (germline): DFQATT, SNEGSKA (reference sequence). The CDR3 runs 13 residues. Trimming took 6 bases from V and 7 from J, leaving 16 bases between them. The CDR3 reads CSALETSRQPQHF. Written as DNA, the CDR3 is TGCAGTGCGTTAGAGACGAGTAGGCAGCCCCAGCATTTT.

This chain connects TRBV5-1 to TRBJ2-1; D tentatively reads TRBD1 or TRBD2 (5 bases each). Trimming left V 0 bases short and J 0 bases short, with 19 bases between. Per the germline V gene, CDR1 is SGHRS and CDR2 is YFSETQ. This CDR3 comprises 19 residues. The CDR3 DNA reads TGCGCCAGCAGCTTGGATGGAGGCCCGAGGGGAAGCTCCTACAATGAGCAGTTCTTC. The encoded protein is CASSLDGGPRGSSYNEQFF.

This clonotype showed up many times. V is TRBV29-1 and J is TRBJ1-4, with 9 nucleotides matching TRBD1. Germline V gene lookup returns CDR1 SQVTM and CDR2 ANQGSEA. The CDR3 has 15 amino acids. V gave up 0 bases and J gave up 8 bases; unmatched junction bases: 7. The CDR3 protein is CSVEEPGQGFEKLFF. The CDR3 bases are TGCAGCGTTGAAGAACCGGGACAGGGATTCGAAAAACTGTTTTTT.

This clonotype was seen many times. The CDR3 is CAISEKLAGGGTDTQYF. As DNA, the CDR3 is TGTGCCATCAGTGAAAAACTAGCGGGGGGAGGAACAGATACGCAGTATTTT. The chain recombines TRBV10-3 with TRBJ2-3, with 12 positions matching TRBD2. The CDR3 consists of 17 residues. Per the germline V gene, CDR1 is ENHRY and CDR2 is SYGVKD. The trim removed 3 bases at V and 3 bases at J, leaving 7 bases unmatched.

This clonotype occurred once. This chain links TRBV20-1 with TRBJ2-7, with a weak D call TRBD2 (6 bases). This CDR3 has 14 residues. Germline-derived CDR1 and CDR2 are DFQATT and SNEGSKA (reference sequence). V lost 3 bases and J 12 bases, leaving 24 bases between the germline ends. CDR3 sequence: CSASPSVAKNIRYF. CDR3 sequence (DNA): TGCAGTGCTAGCCCTAGCGTGGCCAAAAACATTCGGTACTTC.

In this sample, this clonotype turned up many times. This sequence joins TRBV20-1 and TRBJ2-3, with 7 nucleotides matching TRBD1. This CDR3 spans 15 amino acids. V was pared by 4 bases and J by 1 base, with 8 bases of the junction left unmatched. Germline loops: CDR1 DFQATT, CDR2 SNEGSKA (reference sequence). The CDR3 nucleotides are TGCAGTGCTAATCGACAGGGAGACGGCACAGATACGCAGTATTTT. It yields the protein CSANRQGDGTDTQYF.

V gene TRBV18 combines with J gene TRBJ2-7; tentatively, D is TRBD1 (5 bases). The CDR3 extends over 14 amino acids. CDR1 is KGHSH and CDR2 is LQKENI in the germline V gene. The V end was cut by 6 bases, the J end by 6 bases, with 18 bases between. The CDR3 region has the DNA TGTGCCAGCTCGGCCAGTGGGCTGCAGGGCGAGCAGTACTTC. It translates to CASSASGLQGEQYF.

Concerning this clonotype: This could be a read error, since a much larger clone is one nucleotide away. V and J are TRBV6-6 and TRBJ2-5; 10 bases align to TRBD1. This CDR3 has 15 residues. The trim removed 5 bases at V and 11 bases at J, leaving 14 bases unmatched. CDR1 and CDR2 (germline): MNHNY, SVGAGI (reference sequence). CDR3 region: CASSPGQGGVNEQYF. Here the CDR3 DNA reads TGTGCCAGCAGTCCTGGACAGGGGGGTGTCAATGAGCAGTACTTC.

The rearrangement uses TRBV3-1 and TRBJ2-7, with D perhaps TRBD1 (6 bases). This CDR3 comprises 15 residues. V lost 0 bases and J 2 bases, leaving 11 bases between the germline ends. Per the germline V gene, CDR1 is LGHDT and CDR2 is YNNKEL (reference sequence). CDR3 loop: CASSQETGSPYEQYF. The DNA of the CDR3 is TGTGCCAGCAGCCAAGAGACAGGATCCCCCTACGAGCAGTACTTC.

In its sample, this clonotype was seen a few times. A much larger clonotype is one base distant, so this may be a read error. The conserved final phenylalanine or tryptophan is absent from the CDR3, which likely points to a read error. V is TRBV12-3 or TRBV12-4 and J is TRBJ1-2; no clear D gene. V lost 5 bases, J lost 4 bases, and 20 bases lay in between. There are 16 residues in the CDR3. Written as DNA, the CDR3 is TGTGCCAGCAGTCTCGGAGACGGGAGGAGAGCCTATGGCTACACCTGC. Amino acids: CASSLGDGRRAYGYTC.

The chain carries TRBV7-8 and TRBJ1-2; D is uncertain. Trimming pared 1 base from V and 7 bases from J, leaving 16 bases between. Germline-derived CDR1 and CDR2 are SGHVS and FQNEAQ. This CDR3 contains 15 residues. CDR3 bases: TGTGCCAGCAGCTTAGACTCAAATTTCGGCCGTGGCTACACCTTC. This gives the protein CASSLDSNFGRGYTF.

About this clonotype itself: A much larger clonotype is one base distant, so this may be a read error. The rearrangement links TRBV5-8 to TRBJ2-3; D may correspond to TRBD1 or TRBD2 (7 bases each). Germline loops: CDR1 SGHTS, CDR2 YDEGEE. The CDR3 is 15 amino acids. The CDR3, as DNA: TGTGCCAGCAGGCTTCGACAGGGAGGGACAGATACGCGGTATTTT. The encoded protein is CASRLRQGGTDTRYF.

This clonotype was seen ten or more times. The chain combines TRBV6-5 with TRBJ2-3; D is ambiguous. The CDR3 has 14 residues. CDR1 is MNHEY, CDR2 SVGAGI, per germline. V dropped 4 bases and J dropped 1 base, with 9 bases sitting between them. The CDR3 loop is CASSSVSGTDTQYF. For the CDR3, the DNA is TGTGCCAGCAGTTCCGTTTCGGGCACAGATACGCAGTATTTT.

This clonotype was counted at least ten times. The rearrangement joins TRBV28 to TRBJ1-5; 7 bases are shared with TRBD1. The ends lost 10 bases at V and 1 base at J; junction bases unmatched: 1. The CDR3 extends over 12 amino acids. CDR1 MDHEN and CDR2 SYDVKM come from the germline V gene. CDR3 in amino acids: CAIRGSNQPQHF. As DNA, the CDR3 is TGTGCCATCAGGGGGAGCAATCAGCCCCAGCATTTT.

The chain combines TRBV6-2 or TRBV6-3 with TRBJ2-1; 11 bases align to TRBD2. The germline V gene has CDR1 MNHEY and CDR2 SVGEGT. The CDR3 has 18 amino acids. The J segment lost 0 bases and the V segment lost 6 bases, leaving 10 bases of the junction unmatched. The DNA for the CDR3 is TGTGCCAGCAGGCGCTGGACTAGCGGGTTGAGCTCCTACAATGAGCAGTTCTTC. Residues: CASRRWTSGLSSYNEQFF.

This clonotype has just a few counts. The chain links TRBV5-1 to TRBJ2-7; possible D gene TRBD1, 6 bases. V shed 3 bases and J shed 0 bases, with 10 bases lying between them. The CDR3 is 14 residues long. The germline CDR1 and CDR2 sequences are SGHRS and YFSETQ. The CDR3 protein is CASSWAGDSYEQYF. The CDR3 DNA reads as TGCGCCAGCAGCTGGGCAGGGGACTCCTACGAGCAGTACTTC.

This clonotype was counted a few times. This chain joins TRBV14 and TRBJ2-1, with 11 bases fitting TRBD2. The ends lost 7 bases at V and 5 bases at J; junction bases unmatched: 16. The CDR3 runs to 18 residues. CDR1 and CDR2 from the germline V gene are SGHDN and FVKESK. CDR3 loop: CASTRRISETSGDNEQFF. The CDR3 DNA follows: TGTGCCAGCACACGGAGAATCAGTGAGACTAGCGGGGACAATGAGCAGTTCTTC.

The chain joins TRBV5-1 to TRBJ1-1; D may be TRBD1 (6 bases). CDR3 length equals 15 residues. The ends were cut back, 0 bases at V and 1 base at J, with 10 bases in the middle. Germline lookup yields CDR1 SGHRS and CDR2 YFSETQ. CDR3 coding DNA: TGCGCCAGCAGCTTGGGTCCAGGGGCGAACACTGAAGCTTTCTTT. It specifies CASSLGPGANTEAFF.

This chain joins TRBV4-2 and TRBJ2-4; 7 nucleotides match TRBD1. The DNA end favors TRBJ2-7, so the J call may be wrong. The CDR3 is 15 amino acids. The V gene's germline CDR1 is LGHNA and CDR2 YNFKEQ. CDR3 protein: CASSQEVGTVGEQYF. CDR3 coding DNA: TGTGCCAGCAGCCAAGAGGTCGGGACAGTCGGCGAGCAGTACTTC.

This clonotype was seen many times. V gene TRBV7-2 combines with J gene TRBJ1-2; 8 positions agree with TRBD1. Per germline, CDR1 SGHTA and CDR2 FQGNSA. There are 12 residues in the CDR3. J lost 8 bases, V lost 6 bases, and 5 bases had no gene match. CDR3 sequence: CASSPRTGGYTF. CDR3 sequence (DNA): TGTGCCAGCAGTCCACGGACAGGGGGCTACACCTTC.

As regards this clonotype: Just one base apart from a much larger clone, this may be a read error. The J gene is TRBJ2-4, the V gene TRBV7-9, with D possibly being TRBD1 or TRBD2 (5 bases each). Germline V gene sequence: CDR1 SEHNR, CDR2 FQNEAQ (reference sequence). The CDR3 sequence is 13 residues long. CDR3 DNA: TGTGTCAGCAGAAAAAAGGGCTTGGGGGAGCAGTACTTC. It encodes CVSRKKGLGEQYF.

In its sample, this clonotype was seen many times. CDR3 nucleotides: TGTGCCACCAGCAGAGATCCCCCCGGGTCCGGGGAGCTGTTTTTT. Residues: CATSRDPPGSGELFF. V usage is TRBV15 and J usage is TRBJ2-2; D call uncertain. The CDR3 extends over 15 amino acids. Trimming stripped 0 bases from V and 6 bases from J, with 11 bases between. Germline V lookup: CDR1 LNHNV, CDR2 YYDKDF (reference sequence). Drawing the rest from reference TRBV15 and TRBJ2-2, the complete variable domain is DAMVIQNPRYQVTQFGKPVTLSCSQTLNHNVMYWYQQKSSQAPKLLFHYYDKDFNNEADTPDNFQSRRPNTSFCFLDIRSPGLGDTAMYLCATSRDPPGSGELFFGEGSRLTVL.

This chain joins TRBV12-3 or TRBV12-4 and TRBJ2-2, with 9 bases matching TRBD1. The trim removed 7 bases at V and 6 bases at J, leaving 12 bases unmatched. The CDR3 extends over 16 amino acids. CDR3 sequence reads: CASNNLGTGSAGELFF. DNA of the CDR3: TGTGCCAGCAACAATTTGGGGACAGGGTCCGCCGGGGAGCTGTTTTTT.